Following are 22 T cell receptor gamma chains from one sample sequenced in a study of intestinal T cells in coeliac disease. LymphoTrack primers amplified TRG sequences from about 200 ng of biopsy DNA. TCRdb fed the multiplex PCR reads into CATT to redo clone calling. The profile shows more than 900 gamma-chain clones, over 45% of them singletons. Each case's genomic DNA was extracted from ten roughly 5-µm formalin-fixed paraffin-embedded scrolls. Material for sequencing was a duodenal biopsy. The receptors were gathered from a human donor with celiac disease.

The V gene is TRGV10, the J gene TRGJ1 or TRGJ2. TRGV10 is an ORF, with its function uncertain. Germline trimming cut 11 bases from V and 10 bases from J; bases unmatched to any gene: 21. The CDR3 contains 14 residues. The CDR3 sequence is CAAVGIPNIIKKLF. CDR3 coding DNA: TGTGCTGCGGTCGGGATCCCCAATATTATAAAGAAACTCTTT.

By frequency in the sample, this clone is large. The chain links TRGV5 to TRGJ1 or TRGJ2. The CDR3 spans 14 residues. The V segment lost 0 bases and the J segment 5 bases; nucleotides outside the gene matches: 7. Germline V gene lookup returns CDR1 VINAFY and CDR2 YDVSNSKD. The CDR3 sequence: CATWDRPRDYKKLF. The CDR3 coding sequence is TGTGCCACCTGGGACAGGCCGCGGGATTATAAGAAACTCTTT.

This clone has just a few counts. A much more abundant neighbour one base away suggests this may be a read error. The sample carries other DNA sequences with the same CDR3. V is TRGV10 and J is TRGJ1 or TRGJ2. TRGV10 is an ORF; its function is uncertain. The CDR3 has 10 amino acids. The chain's CDR3 is CAAWDHKKLF. In nucleotides, the CDR3 is TGTGCCGCGTGGGATCATAAGAAACTCTTT.

The count of this clone is one. The gene calls are TRGV2 and TRGJP1. Germline V gene lookup returns CDR1 EGSNGY and CDR2 YDSYNSKV. Trimming removed 2 bases from V and 0 bases from J; junction bases left unmatched: 12. There are 18 residues in the CDR3. CDR3 nucleotides: TGTGCCACCTGGGACGCCGCGCCCCGGGATACCACTGGTTGGTTCAAGATATTT. Its protein product is CATWDAAPRDTTGWFKIF.

This rearrangement joins TRGV4 to TRGJ1 or TRGJ2. The CDR3 is made up of 9 amino acids. CDR1 EGSTGY and CDR2 YDSYTSSV come from the germline V gene. After removal of 12 bases from V and 13 bases from J, the junction contained 12 bases not matched to a gene. CDR3 sequence: CADREGKLF. Written as DNA, the CDR3 is TGTGCCGACCGGGAGGGTAAACTCTTT.

By share, this clone ranks as large (0.1 to 1%). V gene TRGV10 combines with J gene TRGJ1 or TRGJ2. TRGV10 falls under the ORF class, with uncertain function. Unmatched junction bases numbered 5, after V lost 8 bases and J lost 3 bases. This CDR3 comprises 12 residues. For the CDR3, the DNA is TGTGCTGCGTGGGACGTTTATTATAAGAAACTCTTT. This encodes CAAWDVYYKKLF.

The chain employs TRGV10 and TRGJP1. TRGV10 is flagged as an ORF with uncertain function. This CDR3 comprises 19 residues. CDR3 bases: TGTGCCTGCGTGGGATTATCCGCAAATCCTAATACCACTGGTTGGTTCAAGATATTT. Translating it yields CACVGLSANPNTTGWFKIF.

The chain is built from TRGV10 and TRGJ1 or TRGJ2. TRGV10 falls under the ORF class, with uncertain function. The V gene end was trimmed by 8 bases and the J gene end by 10 bases; junction bases not matched to a gene: 12. CDR3 length: 12 residues. The CDR3 DNA follows: TGTGCTGCGTGGGATCTTGATATAAAGAAACTCTTT. Protein sequence: CAAWDLDIKKLF.

This clone is categorized as large. V and J are TRGV8 and TRGJP1. CDR1 and CDR2 from the germline V gene are VENAVY and YDSYNSRV. This CDR3 contains 15 residues. The trim removed 12 bases at V and 8 bases at J, leaving 21 bases unmatched. CDR3 in amino acids: CAANLLTHVGWFKIF. In nucleotides, the CDR3 is TGTGCCGCCAATTTGTTAACCCATGTAGGTTGGTTCAAGATATTT.

To note about this clone: At one boundary the junction diverges from the germline segment, which might be a read error. The sample carries other DNA sequences with the same CDR3. The chain uses TRGV4 and TRGJ1 or TRGJ2. The CDR3 sequence is 11 residues long. CDR1 and CDR2 from the germline V gene are EGSTGY and YDSYTSSV. CDR3 sequence reads: CATWDPVKKLF. The CDR3, as DNA: TGTGCCACCTGGGACCCCGTTAAGAAACTCTTC.

In its sample, this clone was seen a few times. V and J are TRGV3 and TRGJ1 or TRGJ2. Germline V CDR1 and CDR2: VTNTFY, YDVSTARD (reference sequence). Losses at the gene ends were 10 bases for V and 6 bases for J; bases not matched to a gene: 3. This CDR3 has 9 amino acids. The CDR3 coding sequence is TGTGCCACTATTTATAAGAAACTCTTT. Translated: CATIYKKLF.

This clone occurred a few times. The chain has TRGV5 and TRGJ1 or TRGJ2. The CDR3 extends over 17 amino acids. Trimming removed 0 bases from V and 0 bases from J; junction bases left unmatched: 11. In germline, CDR1 is VINAFY, CDR2 YDVSNSKD. The CDR3 DNA sequence: TGTGCCACCTGGGACAGGCCTTCCGGCCAGAATTATTATAAGAAACTCTTT. Residues: CATWDRPSGQNYYKKLF.

Concerning this clone: A read error is possible here, since a much larger clone lies one base away. The chain couples TRGV10 to TRGJ1 or TRGJ2. TRGV10 is given ORF status, its function remaining uncertain. The junction had 8 bases not matched to a gene; V was cut back by 8 bases and J by 6 bases. This CDR3 spans 12 amino acids. The CDR3 is CAAWDVCYKKLF. Here the CDR3 DNA reads TGTGCTGCGTGGGACGTTTGTTATAAGAAACTCTTT.

Sample share makes this clone large. This chain joins TRGV2 and TRGJ1 or TRGJ2. V gave up 10 bases and J gave up 4 bases; unmatched junction bases: 7. The CDR3 is made up of 11 amino acids. Per germline, CDR1 EGSNGY and CDR2 YDSYNSKV. As DNA, the CDR3 is TGTGCCACTGGCCAGTATTATAAGAAACTCTTT. Its protein is CATGQYYKKLF.

This clone is classed as large. This chain links TRGV8 with TRGJP1. V lost 0 bases, J lost 1 base, and 5 bases stayed unmatched. The CDR3 extends over 16 amino acids. CDR1 and CDR2 (germline): VENAVY, YDSYNSRV. The CDR3 loop reads CATWDRGSTTGWFKIF. In DNA form, the CDR3 reads TGTGCCACCTGGGATAGGGGAAGTACCACTGGTTGGTTCAAGATATTT.

On this clone: A read error may produce the germline difference seen at one junction end. The rearrangement joins TRGV9 to TRGJ1 or TRGJ2. CDR1 and CDR2 from the germline V gene are GITISATS and ISYDGTV (reference sequence). This CDR3 spans 9 amino acids. Here the CDR3 reads CALWEGDVF. Here the CDR3 DNA reads TGTGCCTTGTGGGAGGGGGACGTCTTT.

This clone ranks as large. The genes are TRGV5 and TRGJ1 or TRGJ2. Germline V lookup: CDR1 VINAFY, CDR2 YDVSNSKD. J lost 7 bases, V lost 3 bases, and 12 bases had no gene match. This CDR3 has 14 residues. DNA for the CDR3: TGTGCCACCTGGGACCCCTTTTTTGAGTATAAGAAACTCTTT. Protein sequence: CATWDPFFEYKKLF.

The table lists this clone with a count of one. The V gene is TRGV3, the J gene TRGJ1 or TRGJ2. V lost 10 bases, J lost 0 bases, and 18 bases stayed unmatched. CDR1 and CDR2 from the germline V gene are VTNTFY and YDVSTARD (reference sequence). This CDR3 is 16 amino acids long. CDR3 DNA: TGTGCCACTGGGACAGCCTTGTATACGAATTATTATAAGAAACTCTTT. It specifies CATGTALYTNYYKKLF.

This clone is termed large. The chain couples TRGV9 to TRGJP1. V dropped 0 bases and J dropped 12; count of bases not matched to a gene: 4. CDR1 and CDR2 from the germline V gene are GITISATS and ISYDGTV (reference sequence). This CDR3 is 12 amino acids long. CDR3: CALWEVRGFKIF. CDR3 in DNA: TGTGCCTTGTGGGAGGTGCGAGGGTTCAAGATATTT.

J is TRGJ1 or TRGJ2 and V is TRGV10. TRGV10 carries the ORF label, with uncertain function. The CDR3 extends over 13 amino acids. V gave up 8 bases and J gave up 8 bases; unmatched junction bases: 13. The CDR3 nucleotides read TGTGCTGCGTGGGATCATCCTATTCATAAGAAACTCTTT. Translation: CAAWDHPIHKKLF.

By its share, this clone is large. J is TRGJ1 or TRGJ2 and V is TRGV2. CDR1 and CDR2 (germline): EGSNGY, YDSYNSKV. The CDR3 spans 10 residues. The J segment lost 9 bases and the V segment lost 2 bases, leaving 1 base of the junction unmatched. CDR3 coding DNA: TGTGCCACCTGGGACGTTAAGAAACTCTTT. Its translation is CATWDVKKLF.

A few counts support this clone. TCRdb shows a much larger clone's protein in place of this DNA's translation, and the two differ at residue 7, likely through a read error; the protein shown is translated from the DNA. The chain couples TRGV10 to TRGJ1 or TRGJ2. TRGV10 is an ORF, with its function uncertain. The CDR3 length is 12 residues. With V trimmed by 8 bases and J by 5 bases, 7 bases remained unmatched. The CDR3 sequence is CAAWDYDYKKLF. CDR3 coding DNA: TGTGCTGCGTGGGATTACGATTATAAGAAACTCTTT.